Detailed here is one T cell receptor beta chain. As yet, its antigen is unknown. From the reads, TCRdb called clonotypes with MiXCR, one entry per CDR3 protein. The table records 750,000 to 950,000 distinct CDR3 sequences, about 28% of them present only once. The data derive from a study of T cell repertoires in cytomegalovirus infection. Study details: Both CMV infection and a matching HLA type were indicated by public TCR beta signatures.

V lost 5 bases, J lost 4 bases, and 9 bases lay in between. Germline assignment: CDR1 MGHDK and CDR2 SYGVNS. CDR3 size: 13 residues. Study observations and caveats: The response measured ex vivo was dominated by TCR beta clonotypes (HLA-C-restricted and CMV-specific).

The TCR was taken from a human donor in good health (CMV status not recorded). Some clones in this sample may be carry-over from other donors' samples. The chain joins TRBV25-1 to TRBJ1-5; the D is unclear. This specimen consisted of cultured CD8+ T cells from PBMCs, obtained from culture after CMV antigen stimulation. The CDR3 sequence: CASSSALNQPQHF. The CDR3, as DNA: TGTGCCAGCAGTAGTGCTTTAAATCAGCCCCAGCATTTT.